Detailed here is one T cell receptor beta chain. The antigen is unknown. This record belongs to a study of T cells after yellow fever vaccination. Study-level points and caveats: Clonotypes found in both CD4 and CD8 compartments made up a small share. Highly abundant clonotypes carried over from the bulk population could end up in FACS-sorted repertoires as contaminants.

5'RACE template switching generated TCR cDNA, adding a universal primer site and UMIs. MiXCR, applied by TCRdb to the 5' RACE reads, yields one record per CDR3 protein. The repertoire consists of about 73,000 distinct CDR3 sequences, with around 7.3% occurring once and the leading ten covering roughly 41%. From germline, CDR1 is DFQATT and CDR2 SNEGSKA (reference sequence). The CDR3 totals 14 residues. Trimming cost V 6 bases and J 5 bases; bases outside gene matches: 12. This receptor was identified in a man aged 30 to 39 who received the YFV17D yellow fever vaccine. The V gene is TRBV20-1, the J gene TRBJ2-5; 7 bases align to TRBD1. Sequenced material: CD8+ T cells sorted from PBMCs, taken on the day of the yellow fever booster vaccination. The CDR3 bases are TGCAGTGCCGCGATCCCAACCAGGGGGGAGACCCAGTACTTC. This codes for CSAAIPTRGETQYF.